These 10 T cell receptor beta chains originate from one sample sequenced in a study of identifying expanded T cells in peripheral blood. Libraries were prepared by immunoSEQ multiplex PCR; TCRdb keeps only in-frame clonotypes and omits some of them. The sample holds roughly 130,000 clones; less than 90% are singletons and the top ten take approximately 8.9%. The sample taken for sequencing was blood. The source is a person aged 18-70 years in good health.

The rearrangement joins TRBV5-1 to TRBJ1-1; the D is unclear. The CDR3 consists of 14 residues. CDR1 and CDR2 (germline): SGHRS, YFSETQ. Deletions cut 4 bases from V and 1 base from J, with 11 bases between. CDR3 coding DNA: TGCGCCAGCAGCCAAGACACCCCGAACACTGAAGCTTTCTTT. It codes for CASSQDTPNTEAFF.

The J gene is TRBJ1-2, the V gene TRBV28; TRBD1 is a possible D gene (6 bases). The CDR3 consists of 12 residues. Germline loops: CDR1 MDHEN, CDR2 SYDVKM. Trimming took 7 bases from V and 8 from J, leaving 14 bases between them. The CDR3 DNA is TGTGCCAGCAACGAAGGGGGGCTAGGCTACACCTTC. Its translation: CASNEGGLGYTF.

This clone was observed a handful of times. V usage is TRBV4-1 and J usage is TRBJ1-1, with D perhaps TRBD1 (5 bases). From germline, CDR1 is MGHRA and CDR2 YSYEKL. Deletions cut 1 base from V and 4 bases from J, with 13 bases between. The CDR3 consists of 15 residues. CDR3 nucleotide sequence: TGCGCCAGCAGCCAAGTACAGGCCCCCCTCACTGAAGCTTTCTTT. Its translation: CASSQVQAPLTEAFF.

The chain combines TRBV28 with TRBJ1-3, with 9 bases lining up with TRBD1. The CDR3 has 16 amino acids. The ends lost 3 bases at V and 4 bases at J; junction bases unmatched: 7. CDR1 is MDHEN and CDR2 is SYDVKM in the germline V gene. CDR3 DNA sequence: TGTGCCAGCAGTTTTTTGACAGGGGGACCGGGAAACACCATATATTTT. It is translated as CASSFLTGGPGNTIYF.

The chain has TRBV14 and TRBJ2-3, with 7 nucleotides matching TRBD2. The V gene's germline CDR1 is SGHDN and CDR2 FVKESK. V lost 1 base, J lost 5 bases, and 3 bases stayed unmatched. This CDR3 has 14 residues. The CDR3 coding sequence is TGTGCCAGCAGCCAAGCGGTAGCGGGAGATACGCAGTATTTT. Translating gives CASSQAVAGDTQYF.

V usage is TRBV4-2 and J usage is TRBJ1-1, with 7 bases fitting TRBD1. Trimming at V came to 2 bases and at J to 11 bases, leaving 14 bases not matched to a gene. CDR1 is LGHNA and CDR2 is YNFKEQ in the germline V gene. The CDR3 extends over 15 amino acids. CDR3 nucleotide sequence: TGTGCCAGCAGCCAAACCTCGGACAGGCCAGGTCGGGCTTTCTTT. Its protein product is CASSQTSDRPGRAFF.

This CDR3 is CASTEGARSQETQYF. CDR3 DNA sequence: TGCGCCAGCACCGAGGGGGCGCGATCCCAAGAGACCCAGTACTTC. The chain has TRBV5-1 and TRBJ2-5; 7 bases are a match to TRBD1. This CDR3 has 15 amino acids. Losses at the gene ends were 6 bases for V and 1 base for J; bases not matched to a gene: 9. Germline-derived CDR1 and CDR2 are SGHRS and YFSETQ.

Only one count was recorded for this clone. This chain links TRBV28 with TRBJ2-7; no clear D. CDR3 size: 12 residues. Germline CDR1 reads MDHEN; CDR2 reads SYDVKM. Trimming stripped 8 bases from V and 3 bases from J, with 11 bases between. The DNA of the CDR3 is TGTGCCAGCTCCCCAAACCTCTACGAGCAGTACTTC. As protein: CASSPNLYEQYF.

The genes are TRBV19 and TRBJ2-7; 14 bases align to TRBD2. Germline V gene lookup returns CDR1 LNHDA and CDR2 SQIVND (reference sequence). V lost 5 bases and J lost 0; bases outside the gene matches: 9. The CDR3 consists of 18 residues. CDR3 residues: CASSHGTSGGLNSYEQYF. CDR3 in DNA: TGTGCCAGTAGTCACGGGACTAGCGGGGGTTTGAACTCCTACGAGCAGTACTTC.

This clone showed up just a few times. The J gene is TRBJ1-2, the V gene TRBV18, with 9 bases identical to TRBD1. CDR1 and CDR2 from the germline V gene are KGHSH and LQKENI. Germline trimming cut 5 bases from V and 9 bases from J; bases unmatched to any gene: 7. The CDR3 runs 13 residues. The CDR3 loop reads CASSGTGRRRYTF. For the CDR3, the DNA is TGTGCCAGCTCAGGGACAGGGAGGAGGCGCTACACCTTC. The full variable domain, with the rest looked up from reference TRBV18 and TRBJ1-2, is NAGVMQNPRHLVRRRGQEARLRCSPMKGHSHVYWYRQLPEEGLKFMVYLQKENIIDESGMPKERFSAEFPKEGPSILRIQQVVRGDSAAYFCASSGTGRRRYTFGSGTRLTVV.